Listed here are 9 T cell receptor beta chains from one sample, sequenced in a study of CD8+ T cells in alopecia areata. RNA was isolated and reverse transcribed to cDNA, the sequencing template. Sequencing used immunoSEQ multiplex PCR; TCRdb keeps in-frame clones, though not all of them. The sample shows about 120,000 clones, roughly 58% of them seen only once. Stated treatment: oral pan-JAK inhibitor, 5-10 mg twice daily. The sample in question was CD8+ T cells sorted from blood, obtained at week 4, from a patient treated with tofacitinib. These receptors all come from a human donor with alopecia areata.

The J gene is TRBJ2-7, the V gene TRBV7-9; D uncertain. In germline, CDR1 is SEHNR, CDR2 FQNEAQ (reference sequence). The CDR3 has 14 residues. V shed 4 bases and J shed 0 bases, with 10 bases lying between them. The DNA of the CDR3 is TGTGCCAGCAGCTATACAACTTCCTCCTACGAGCAGTACTTC. Translated, it gives CASSYTTSSYEQYF.

The chain uses TRBV19 and TRBJ2-2, with a possible D match to TRBD2 (6 bases). V gave up 8 bases and J gave up 7 bases, with 8 bases separating them. Per germline, CDR1 LNHDA and CDR2 SQIVND (reference sequence). The CDR3 covers 11 residues. The CDR3 coding sequence is TGTGCCAGTGAGCGGGTCGGGGAGCTGTTTTTT. It translates to CASERVGELFF.

The chain is built from TRBV30 and TRBJ2-7, with no clear D. There are 11 residues in the CDR3. Trimming pared 3 bases from V and 4 bases from J, leaving 7 bases between. CDR1 GTSNPN and CDR2 SVGIG come from the germline V gene (reference sequence). The CDR3 here is CAWSEIYEQYF. CDR3 in DNA: TGTGCCTGGAGCGAAATTTACGAGCAGTACTTC. The entire variable domain, with the rest obtained from reference TRBV30 and TRBJ2-7, is as follows: SQTIHQWPATLVQPVGSPLSLECTVEGTSNPNLYWYRQAAGRGLQLLFYSVGIGQISSEVPQNLSASRPQDRQFILSSKKLLLSDSGFYLCAWSEIYEQYFGPGTRLTVT.

The rearrangement joins TRBV29-1 to TRBJ1-2; 8 nucleotides agree with TRBD1. The CDR3 has 13 residues. Germline loops: CDR1 SQVTM, CDR2 ANQGSEA. With V trimmed by 8 bases and J by 10 bases, 15 bases remained unmatched. The CDR3 here is CSLPEGAGGLYTF. The DNA of the CDR3 is TGCAGCCTCCCTGAGGGGGCAGGGGGCCTCTACACCTTC.

The chain is built from TRBV9 and TRBJ2-5; 13 nucleotides agree with TRBD2. This CDR3 comprises 18 residues. V shed 3 bases and J 4 bases; nucleotides not matched to a gene: 12. Looked up from germline, CDR1 is SGDLS and CDR2 is YYNGEE. This CDR3 is CASSAPGLAGSKGETQYF. The CDR3 nucleotides read TGTGCCAGCAGCGCTCCGGGACTAGCGGGGTCTAAGGGAGAGACCCAGTACTTC.

This chain joins TRBV6-1 and TRBJ2-1, with D unresolved. This CDR3 spans 16 amino acids. Trimming removed 3 bases at V and 0 bases at J, with 12 bases between. The germline V gene encodes CDR1 MNHNS and CDR2 SASEGT. CDR3 nucleotides: TGTGCCAGCAGTGATTTTGAGGCACACTCCTACAATGAGCAGTTCTTC. This sequence encodes CASSDFEAHSYNEQFF.

J is TRBJ1-3 and V is TRBV9; the D is unclear. Trimming removed 4 bases at V and 0 bases at J, with 11 bases between. This CDR3 spans 15 amino acids. In germline, CDR1 is SGDLS, CDR2 YYNGEE. The CDR3 protein is CASSQTSHSGNTIYF. For the CDR3, the DNA is TGTGCCAGCAGCCAAACTTCGCACTCTGGAAACACCATATATTTT.

The chain is built from TRBV6-5 and TRBJ2-1, with D perhaps TRBD2 (6 bases). This CDR3 comprises 11 residues. CDR1 is MNHEY and CDR2 is SVGAGI in the germline V gene. V lost 10 bases, J lost 14 bases, and 18 bases lay in between. CDR3 protein: CATLGTPGEFF. The CDR3 DNA follows: TGTGCCACCCTAGGGACGCCGGGGGAGTTCTTC.

The chain combines TRBV4-1 with TRBJ2-1; maybe TRBD1 (6 bases). The germline V and J ends were trimmed by 4 bases and 5 bases, with 15 bases remaining between them. Germline lookup yields CDR1 MGHRA and CDR2 YSYEKL. The CDR3 is made up of 15 amino acids. The CDR3 protein is CASSLRDIAHNEQFF. The CDR3 bases are TGCGCCAGCAGCCTCCGGGACATAGCCCACAATGAGCAGTTCTTC.